Sequencing of this T cell receptor (beta chain) was carried out in a study of spatial heterogeneity in lung cancer. Study outcomes and limitations: Higher tumor mutation counts went along with higher counts of expanded intratumoral alpha and beta TCRs.

TCRdb ran MiXCR on the 5' RACE reads and lists one entry per CDR3 protein. The data hold over 15,000 distinct CDR3 sequences, with more than 6.5% observed a single time. This clonotype has a handful of counts. Its antigen is not known. Time point meaning: sample taken at primary tumor resection. Sequenced here: lung tumor tissue, sampled at surgery. This receptor was identified in a female donor with early-stage non-small cell lung cancer.

DNA for the CDR3: TGTGCCAGCAGCCCCACCCTAGGGGCGCGCTATGGCTACACCTTC. It translates to CASSPTLGARYGYTF. The V call is TRBV7-2, the J call TRBJ1-2; possible D gene TRBD1, 5 bases. Deletions cut 5 bases from V and 4 bases from J, with 17 bases between. In germline, CDR1 is SGHTA, CDR2 FQGNSA. The length of the CDR3 is 15 residues.